This T cell receptor (beta chain) was captured by sequencing in a study of cytomegalovirus exposure and HLA in healthy donors. Study overall: A prior analysis found roughly 110 million unique TCR beta sequences from 150 million to 200 million T cells. Researchers found that roughly 81% of under 450 genotyped donors fell within the Caucasian-associated ancestry cluster. Study results and caveats: The likely origin of a cluster of highly shared sequence variants was a sequencing artifact. Later analysis indicated greater clonal expansion among HLA-associated TCR beta chains than among equally common other chains.

On this clone itself: The antigen is unknown.

Per germline, CDR1 SGHAT and CDR2 FQDESV (reference sequence). The CDR3 extends over 17 amino acids. Trimming cost V 5 bases and J 0 bases, with 17 bases left between them. The PCR ran on 60 Vbeta and 13 Jbeta primers. Assay: immunoSEQ multiplex PCR; the TCRdb copy retains only in-frame clones and omits some. The table lists about 78,000 clones, over 60% of them singletons, with 1.1% in the top ten. The sequence was collected from a male donor in good health and CMV-seronegative. The rearrangement joins TRBV11-1 to TRBJ2-1; tentative D call: TRBD1 (5 bases). The specimen was PBMCs. CDR3 in DNA: TGTGCCAGCAGCCCGAGAGACAGAGCTGACTCCTACAATGAGCAGTTCTTC. Its translation is CASSPRDRADSYNEQFF.